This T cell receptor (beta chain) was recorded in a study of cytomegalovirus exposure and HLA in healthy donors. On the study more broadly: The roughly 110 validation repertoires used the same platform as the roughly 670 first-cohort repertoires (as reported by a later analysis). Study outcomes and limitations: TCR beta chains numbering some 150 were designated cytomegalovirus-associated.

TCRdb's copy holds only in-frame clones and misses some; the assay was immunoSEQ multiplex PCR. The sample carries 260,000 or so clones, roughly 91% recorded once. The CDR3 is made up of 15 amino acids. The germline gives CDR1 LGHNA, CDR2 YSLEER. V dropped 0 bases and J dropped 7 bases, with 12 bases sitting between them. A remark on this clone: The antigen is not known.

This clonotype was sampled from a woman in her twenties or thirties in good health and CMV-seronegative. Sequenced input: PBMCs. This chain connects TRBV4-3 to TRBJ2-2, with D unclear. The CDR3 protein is CASSQDLTPIGELFF. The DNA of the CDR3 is TGCGCCAGCAGCCAAGATTTGACTCCCATCGGGGAGCTGTTTTTT.